The rows below give T cell receptor beta chains drawn from one sample of a study of Tregs in tolerant kidney transplant recipients. Sequencing used immunoSEQ multiplex PCR; TCRdb keeps in-frame clones, though not all of them. The sample includes around 43,000 clones, around 90% of them seen just once. The specimen was Tregs from blood. These receptors were collected from a human donor in good health. CDR3s include the opening cysteine and the closing phenylalanine or tryptophan. The D gene is left open where the match is weak. Clone size is not always given. Where it is, it says once, few, many or a class for expanded clones.

d_gene,abundance,j_gene,v_gene,CDR3aa,CDR3nt
.,.,TRBJ2-7,TRBV12-5,CASGLLGGDRVTYEQYF,TGTGCTAGTGGTTTGCTCGGGGGGGACAGGGTCACCTACGAGCAGTACTTC
.,.,TRBJ1-4,TRBV7-7,CASSLEVSSEKLFF,TGTGCTAGCAGCCTGGAAGTTTCGAGCGAAAAACTGTTTTTT
.,.,TRBJ2-1,TRBV30,CAWSRGDWRSQWDEQFF,TGTGCCTGGAGTAGGGGGGATTGGCGGTCCCAATGGGATGAGCAGTTCTTC
.,.,TRBJ1-5,TRBV10-2,CASRDTFWQPQHF,TGCGCCAGCAGAGACACCTTTTGGCAGCCCCAGCATTTT
.,.,TRBJ1-4,TRBV29-1,CSVEDLRGEEKLFF,TGCAGCGTTGAAGATCTTAGGGGTGAGGAAAAACTGTTTTTT
.,.,TRBJ2-5,TRBV29-1,CSVELTATRQYF,TGCAGCGTTGAACTAACGGCTACTAGACAGTACTTC
TRBD2,once,TRBJ2-7,TRBV15,CATSRGGSGRNEQYF,TGTGCCACCAGCAGAGGGGGTAGCGGGAGGAACGAGCAGTACTTC
.,.,TRBJ1-1,TRBV7-9,CASSLVVGLGNTEAFF,TGTGCCAGCAGCTTAGTAGTTGGGTTGGGTAACACTGAAGCTTTCTTT
.,.,TRBJ2-7,TRBV19,CASSIDSRGEYEQYF,TGTGCCAGTAGTATAGATAGCAGGGGGGAATACGAGCAGTACTTC
TRBD1,.,TRBJ2-1,TRBV6-5,CATAGKGARNEQFF,TGTGCCACCGCTGGGAAGGGGGCAAGGAATGAGCAGTTCTTC
TRBD2,.,TRBJ2-1,TRBV10-3,CAISTRTSGGEQFF,TGTGCCATCAGTACACGGACTAGCGGGGGTGAGCAGTTCTTC
TRBD2,.,TRBJ2-7,TRBV5-4,CASSSGGSYEQYF,TGTGCCAGCAGCTCGGGCGGGAGCTACGAGCAGTACTTC
.,.,TRBJ1-2,TRBV5-5,CASSLFGRSYGYTF,TGTGCCAGCAGCTTGTTCGGACGGTCCTATGGCTACACCTTC